This T cell receptor (beta chain) was retrieved from a study of blood T cell repertoires in COVID-19. The overall study: The United States, Italy and Spain supplied acute and convalescent COVID-19 samples. Nucleic acid was either cDNA or gDNA, and it came from T cells, B-cell-depleted T cells, or PBMCs.

Authors' data handling: Using reference gene primer amplification, nucleated cell counts were estimated. TCRdb's table, derived via immunoSEQ multiplex PCR, lists solely in-frame clones and lacks some. That table gives V, J and clone size, and the DNA gave D and trimming. Counted here are around 270,000 clones, around 84% occurring once; the ten biggest clones make up 4.2%. The sequenced sample consisted of peripheral blood. The source is a man aged 55-75 years with acute or convalescent COVID-19.

CDR3 sequence: CSASVRAVQPQYF. The CDR3 nucleotides read TGCAGTGCTAGTGTTAGAGCGGTACAGCCGCAGTATTTT. V and J are TRBV20-1 and TRBJ2-3, with TRBD2 as a possible D gene (5 bases). Trimming stripped 3 bases from V and 10 bases from J, with 17 bases between. CDR3 length: 13 amino acids. Germline V gene lookup returns CDR1 DFQATT and CDR2 SNEGSKA (reference sequence).